The present T cell receptor (beta chain) was sequenced within a study of OX40 agonist ivuxolimab in advanced cancers. Sequencing used immunoSEQ multiplex PCR; TCRdb keeps in-frame clones, though not all of them. The sample records roughly 87,000 clones, around 90% being singletons. Germline V lookup: CDR1 MNHEY, CDR2 SVGAGI. The CDR3 runs to 15 residues. After removal of 4 bases from V and 9 bases from J, the junction contained 11 bases not matched to a gene. The source of this sequence is an adult with an advanced solid tumor such as melanoma, head and neck, liver or kidney cancer. This chain joins TRBV6-5 and TRBJ2-1; 8 nucleotides align to TRBD2. The specimen comprised CD4+ or CD8+ T cells sorted from blood, sampled in a trial of the OX40 agonist ivuxolimab. The CDR3 DNA is TGTGCCAGCAGTTTTCGGGAGGGCCTTCTGGCTGAGCAGTTCTTC. The encoded protein is CASSFREGLLAEQFF.